The clone carrying this TCR beta chain has ten or more counts. This record comes from a study of low-dose radiotherapy and immunotherapy resistance in tumors. As for the study in general: For Cohort 1, fractions of 0.5 Gy were given every 2 weeks, reaching 6.5 Gy overall. Aspirin was administered orally at 300 mg daily for four cycles, commencing on cycle 1 day 1.

TRAV- and TRBV-specific primers, spanning alpha and beta chains, primed first-strand cDNA. The authors ran around 19 PCR cycles to amplify TCRs with a constant-region primer and V-primer adapter. TCRdb re-analysed the reads in MiXCR, keeping a single row per CDR3 protein. The sample holds tens of thousands of distinct CDR3 sequences; roughly 28% are singletons and the top ten take around 4%. Time point: before trial treatment. Donors received a regimen that comprised nivolumab, ipilimumab, aspirin, low-dose cyclophosphamide and low-dose radiotherapy. Qualifying patients carried advanced solid tumors devoid of tumor-infiltrating lymphocytes. From germline, CDR1 is SGHKS and CDR2 YYEKEE (reference sequence). The CDR3 extends over 16 amino acids. The V and J ends lost 1 base and 2 bases, in that order; junction bases with no gene match: 6.

The sequence was obtained from a male donor with gallbladder cancer. The material sequenced was PBMCs, taken before treatment. The J gene is TRBJ2-3, the V gene TRBV5-5, with 8 bases that match TRBD1. In nucleotides, the CDR3 is TGTGCCAGCAGCTTGCGGACAGGGAAGGACACAGATACGCAGTATTTT. Protein sequence: CASSLRTGKDTDTQYF.